The rows below give T cell receptor beta chains drawn from one sample of a study of shared clonotypes between healthy human individuals. TCRdb keeps only in-frame clones here, not all; method: immunoSEQ multiplex PCR. The sample lists over 1.5 million clones, under 99% occurring once. The sample comprised naive CD4+ T cells sorted from blood. Source of these receptors: a man under 40 in good health. CDR3s include the opening cysteine and the closing phenylalanine or tryptophan. D genes are given only for firm matches. Clone size appears in some rows only: once, few, many, or a class for an expanded clone.

abundance | j_gene | v_gene | d_gene | CDR3aa | CDR3nt
. | TRBJ2-7 | TRBV27 | . | CASSLRGNSAYEQYF | TGTGCCAGCAGTTTGAGGGGAAACTCGGCCTACGAGCAGTACTTC
. | TRBJ2-1 | TRBV7-8 | . | CASSLAQEGEQFF | TGTGCCAGCAGTTTAGCACAGGAAGGTGAGCAGTTCTTC
few | TRBJ1-1 | TRBV29-1 | . | CSVDRGDTEAFF | TGCAGCGTTGACAGGGGTGACACTGAAGCTTTCTTT
. | TRBJ2-7 | TRBV7-2 | . | CASSLGRFTYEQYF | TGTGCCAGCAGCTTAGGGCGATTTACCTACGAGCAGTACTTC
. | TRBJ2-7 | TRBV10-3 | TRBD2 | CANGTSVGPSYEQYF | TGTGCCAATGGGACTAGCGTAGGCCCTTCCTACGAGCAGTACTTC
. | TRBJ2-1 | TRBV6-5 | . | CASSYSGWGYNEQFF | TGTGCCAGCAGTTACTCCGGGTGGGGGTACAATGAGCAGTTCTTC
once | TRBJ2-7 | TRBV11-2 | TRBD2 | CASSPIRGRVAYEQYF | TGTGCCAGCAGCCCTATCCGGGGGAGGGTCGCCTACGAGCAGTACTTC
. | TRBJ2-3 | TRBV5-1 | . | CASSVGDTDTQYF | TGCGCCAGCAGCGTGGGGGACACAGATACGCAGTATTTT
. | TRBJ2-7 | TRBV7-9 | TRBD1 | CASSLGDRGPYEQYF | TGTGCCAGCAGCTTAGGGGACAGGGGACCCTACGAGCAGTACTTC
. | TRBJ2-1 | TRBV19 | . | CASSIDWASSYNEQFF | TGTGCCAGTAGTATCGACTGGGCGAGCTCCTACAATGAGCAGTTCTTC
. | TRBJ2-3 | TRBV28 | TRBD2 | CASSLEYAGVVADTQYF | TGTGCCAGCAGTTTAGAATACGCGGGAGTGGTGGCAGATACGCAGTATTTT
. | TRBJ2-1 | TRBV10-3 | . | CAGGSRRLSENEQFF | TGTGCCGGCGGCAGTAGGAGGTTATCTGAGAATGAGCAGTTCTTC
. | TRBJ1-1 | TRBV7-8 | TRBD1 | CASSSQTGGPFEAFF | TGTGCCAGCAGCTCGCAGACAGGGGGCCCCTTTGAAGCTTTCTTT
. | TRBJ2-5 | TRBV9 | TRBD2 | CASSVGTSGHRETQYF | TGTGCCAGCAGCGTGGGGACTAGCGGGCATAGGGAGACCCAGTACTTC
. | TRBJ2-3 | TRBV11-3 | . | CASSFSNPGTDTQYF | TGTGCCAGCAGCTTTAGCAATCCGGGCACAGATACGCAGTATTTT
. | TRBJ2-7 | TRBV6-1 | . | CASSQSLLHEQYF | TGTGCCAGCAGCCAGAGTTTATTGCACGAGCAGTACTTC
once | TRBJ2-3 | TRBV5-4 | TRBD2 | CASSSGLVVTDTQYF | TGTGCCAGCAGCTCCGGACTAGTGGTTACAGATACGCAGTATTTT
. | TRBJ2-2 | TRBV11-2 | TRBD2 | CASSLEGSGRNGELFF | TGTGCCAGCAGCTTAGAGGGTAGCGGGAGAAACGGGGAGCTGTTTTTT
. | TRBJ2-3 | TRBV4-3 | . | CASSQQFADTQYF | TGCGCCAGCAGCCAACAATTTGCAGATACGCAGTATTTT
once | TRBJ2-1 | TRBV9 | . | CASSVGLTSYNEQFF | TGTGCCAGCAGCGTAGGCCTGACGTCCTACAATGAGCAGTTCTTC
. | TRBJ2-7 | TRBV2 | TRBD2 | CASSSLTSEMGEQYF | TGTGCCAGCAGTTCCCTGACTAGCGAGATGGGCGAGCAGTACTTC
. | TRBJ2-2 | TRBV11-3 | . | CASSLDLAQTGELFF | TGTGCCAGCAGCTTAGATCTCGCGCAGACCGGGGAGCTGTTTTTT
. | TRBJ2-6 | TRBV5-4 | . | CASPKEGVSSGANVLTF | TGTGCCAGCCCTAAAGAAGGGGTGTCAAGTGGGGCCAACGTCCTGACTTTC
. | TRBJ2-5 | TRBV30 | . | CAWSTTRKETQYF | TGTGCCTGGAGCACCACGCGCAAAGAGACCCAGTACTTC
once | TRBJ2-1 | TRBV5-1 | TRBD2 | CASTPLAGYNEQFF | TGCGCCAGCACCCCGCTAGCGGGTTACAATGAGCAGTTCTTC
. | TRBJ2-7 | TRBV6-1 | TRBD1 | CASSGQVSTEQYF | TGTGCCAGCAGCGGACAGGTTTCCACCGAGCAGTACTTC
. | TRBJ1-3 | TRBV7-8 | TRBD1 | CASSADRVLNTIYF | TGTGCCAGCAGCGCCGACAGGGTACTAAACACCATATATTTT
. | TRBJ2-3 | TRBV18 | . | CASSPQVQSTDTQYF | TGTGCCAGCTCACCCCAAGTACAGAGCACAGATACGCAGTATTTT
. | TRBJ2-3 | TRBV7-6 | TRBD2 | CASSPYLKLAGGRSTDTQYF | TGTGCCAGCAGCCCGTACCTTAAACTAGCGGGAGGGCGAAGCACAGATACGCAGTATTTT
. | TRBJ2-1 | TRBV5-1 | . | CASSIGQPGNEQFF | TGCGCCAGCAGTATAGGACAGCCGGGTAATGAGCAGTTCTTC
once | TRBJ1-1 | TRBV6-5 | . | CASSYSRGAAAEAFF | TGTGCCAGCAGTTACTCGAGGGGGGCCGCGGCTGAAGCTTTCTTT
. | TRBJ2-7 | TRBV11-2 | . | CASSLNGGEQYF | TGTGCCAGCAGCTTAAATGGGGGCGAGCAGTACTTC
. | TRBJ2-3 | TRBV29-1 | . | CSVEDMFGGQNTDTQYF | TGCAGCGTTGAAGATATGTTTGGGGGGCAGAACACAGATACGCAGTATTTT
. | TRBJ2-2 | TRBV25-1 | TRBD1 | CASSGQGAWYTGELFF | TGTGCCAGCAGTGGACAGGGGGCATGGTACACCGGGGAGCTGTTTTTT
. | TRBJ1-1 | TRBV18 | . | CASSPQSLNTEAFF | TGTGCCAGCTCACCACAGTCTCTGAACACTGAAGCTTTCTTT
. | TRBJ2-7 | TRBV11-2 | . | CASSPHGGGEQYF | TGTGCCAGCAGCCCCCACGGGGGAGGCGAGCAGTACTTC
. | TRBJ2-7 | TRBV18 | . | CASSPQQGSGIGHEQYF | TGTGCCAGCTCACCACAACAGGGGAGCGGGATAGGCCACGAGCAGTACTTC
. | TRBJ1-5 | TRBV28 | . | CASSLLPRGQPQHF | TGTGCCAGCAGTTTGCTACCCCGGGGTCAGCCCCAGCATTTT
. | TRBJ2-1 | TRBV9 | . | CASSEGVLLAGSYNEQFF | TGTGCCAGCAGCGAAGGGGTTCTGCTGGCGGGCTCCTACAATGAGCAGTTCTTC
. | TRBJ2-7 | TRBV27 | . | CASSSQGRGAYEQYF | TGTGCCAGCAGTTCCCAGGGCAGGGGGGCCTACGAGCAGTACTTC
. | TRBJ1-5 | TRBV19 | TRBD1 | CASRGTGFGQPQHF | TGTGCCAGTAGGGGGACAGGGTTCGGTCAGCCCCAGCATTTT
. | TRBJ2-7 | TRBV7-9 | TRBD2 | CASSLGLAGDSLEQYF | TGTGCCAGCAGCTTAGGGCTAGCGGGAGACTCACTCGAGCAGTACTTC
. | TRBJ2-5 | TRBV2 | . | CASSEGPPWAQYF | TGTGCCAGCAGTGAAGGTCCGCCATGGGCCCAGTACTTC
. | TRBJ2-3 | TRBV2 | TRBD2 | CASSFKLAGVADTQYF | TGTGCCAGCAGTTTCAAACTAGCGGGAGTGGCAGATACGCAGTATTTT
once | TRBJ1-2 | TRBV5-1 | TRBD1 | CASSGGQGANYGYTF | TGCGCCAGCAGCGGCGGACAGGGGGCCAACTATGGCTACACCTTC
. | TRBJ2-1 | TRBV7-6 | . | CASIGFGGREQFF | TGTGCCAGCATCGGCTTTGGGGGGCGTGAGCAGTTCTTC
. | TRBJ1-1 | TRBV5-1 | TRBD1 | CASSLGDRGMGEAFF | TGCGCCAGCAGCTTGGGGGACAGGGGAATGGGTGAAGCTTTCTTT
. | TRBJ2-2 | TRBV19 | TRBD2 | CASSKWLAASNTGELFF | TGTGCCAGTAGTAAATGGCTAGCGGCTAGTAACACCGGGGAGCTGTTTTTT
. | TRBJ2-5 | TRBV9 | . | CASSVGRGQETQYF | TGTGCCAGCAGCGTAGGGAGAGGCCAAGAGACCCAGTACTTC
. | TRBJ1-1 | TRBV27 | . | CASSWGPNTEAFF | TGTGCCAGCAGTTGGGGCCCGAACACTGAAGCTTTCTTT
. | TRBJ2-1 | TRBV19 | TRBD1 | CASSIGPTGGKDNEQFF | TGTGCCAGTAGTATAGGCCCGACAGGGGGGAAGGACAATGAGCAGTTCTTC
. | TRBJ2-1 | TRBV7-7 | TRBD1 | CASSLGIQGDEQFF | TGTGCCAGCAGCTTAGGGATACAGGGGGATGAGCAGTTCTTC
. | TRBJ1-1 | TRBV5-4 | TRBD1 | CASSQGQGKLRAFF | TGTGCCAGCAGCCAGGGACAGGGGAAGCTGCGAGCTTTCTTT
. | TRBJ2-5 | TRBV19 | . | CASNDAATEETQYF | TGTGCCAGTAATGATGCCGCAACAGAAGAGACCCAGTACTTC
. | TRBJ2-7 | TRBV4-3 | . | CASSQDQGTYYEQYF | TGCGCCAGCAGCCAAGATCAGGGGACTTACTACGAGCAGTACTTC
. | TRBJ1-1 | TRBV7-9 | TRBD1 | CASSPVTGANTEAFF | TGTGCCAGCAGCCCAGTGACAGGGGCGAATACTGAAGCTTTCTTT
. | TRBJ2-1 | TRBV7-8 | TRBD2 | CASSLPIPGSGRANGNEQFF | TGTGCCAGCAGCTTACCCATCCCCGGGAGCGGGAGGGCCAATGGGAATGAGCAGTTCTTC